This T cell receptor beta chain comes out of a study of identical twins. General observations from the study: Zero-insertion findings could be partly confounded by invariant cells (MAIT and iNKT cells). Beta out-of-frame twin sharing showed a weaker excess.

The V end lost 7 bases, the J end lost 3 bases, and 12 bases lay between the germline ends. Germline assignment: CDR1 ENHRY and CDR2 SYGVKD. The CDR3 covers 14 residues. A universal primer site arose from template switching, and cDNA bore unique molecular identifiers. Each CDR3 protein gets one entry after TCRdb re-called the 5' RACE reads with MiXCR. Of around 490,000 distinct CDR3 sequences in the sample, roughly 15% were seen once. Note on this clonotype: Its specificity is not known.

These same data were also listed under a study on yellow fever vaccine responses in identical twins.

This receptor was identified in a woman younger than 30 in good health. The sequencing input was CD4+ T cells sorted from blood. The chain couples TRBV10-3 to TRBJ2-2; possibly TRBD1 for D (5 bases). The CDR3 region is CAITGFRDTGELFF. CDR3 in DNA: TGTGCCATCACAGGGTTCCGCGACACCGGGGAGCTGTTTTTT.